The 27 T cell receptor beta chains given below trace back to one sample, sequenced in a study of long-term antiretroviral therapy in people with HIV. The immunoSEQ assay was v3.0, run at survey level. Repertoires were generated with immunoSEQ multiplex PCR, while TCRdb's copy carries only in-frame clones and drops some. The data contain about 25,000 clones, around 90% of them singletons. Material: unsorted PBMCs, obtained 1.8 years before starting antiretroviral therapy. These receptors came from a man aged 50-59 years with HIV.

The chain links TRBV6-1 to TRBJ1-5; 9 bases match TRBD1. This CDR3 has 15 amino acids. Germline V gene sequence: CDR1 MNHNS, CDR2 SASEGT. Trimming cost V 7 bases and J 3 bases; bases outside gene matches: 7. The CDR3 region is CASNRQGEFNQPQHF. In nucleotides, the CDR3 is TGTGCCAGCAACAGACAGGGGGAATTCAATCAGCCCCAGCATTTT.

The chain couples TRBV18 to TRBJ2-1; no firm D call. Germline CDR1 KGHSH, CDR2 LQKENI. The CDR3 is 13 amino acids. Trimming took off 6 bases at V and 4 bases at J, with 10 bases between the two ends. The CDR3 bases are TGTGCCAGCTCGCAAGCCCAGTACAATGAGCAGTTCTTC. Translated, it gives CASSQAQYNEQFF.

This sequence joins TRBV28 and TRBJ1-1, with no clear D. Trimming cost V 6 bases and J 0 bases, with 11 bases left between them. This CDR3 is built from 14 residues. The germline V gene has CDR1 MDHEN and CDR2 SYDVKM. CDR3 residues: CASRVMTLNTEAFF. CDR3 DNA sequence: TGTGCCAGCAGGGTAATGACTCTGAACACTGAAGCTTTCTTT. Using reference TRBV28 and TRBJ1-1 for the parts outside the CDR3, the full variable domain is DVKVTQSSRYLVKRTGEKVFLECVQDMDHENMFWYRQDPGLGLRLIYFSYDVKMKEKGDIPEGYSVSREKKERFSLILESASTNQTSMYLCASRVMTLNTEAFFGQGTRLTVV.

In its sample, this clone was seen a few times. The rearrangement links TRBV10-2 to TRBJ2-7; TRBD2 agrees at 9 bases. Germline trimming cut 4 bases from V and 0 bases from J; bases unmatched to any gene: 1. The germline V gene has CDR1 WSHSY and CDR2 SAAADI. This CDR3 has 14 residues. In nucleotides, the CDR3 is TGCGCCAGCAGTGGAGCGGGAGGCTCCTACGAGCAGTACTTC. Protein product: CASSGAGGSYEQYF.

The chain employs TRBV20-1 and TRBJ2-5; D is unresolved. CDR1 and CDR2 (germline): DFQATT, SNEGSKA (reference sequence). The CDR3 loop spans 11 amino acids. The V end lost 7 bases, the J end lost 4 bases, and 10 bases lay between the germline ends. In nucleotides, the CDR3 is TGCAGTGTGGTAAGGGCAGAGACCCAGTACTTC. This codes for CSVVRAETQYF.

The chain has TRBV6-1 and TRBJ1-5, with a weak D call TRBD1 (5 bases). Trimming removed 2 bases from V and 6 bases from J, with 14 bases in between. The germline gives CDR1 MNHNS, CDR2 SASEGT. The CDR3 covers 15 residues. The CDR3 DNA reads TGTGCCAGCAGTGAACTCGGGCGCGGGGGTCAGCCCCAGCATTTT. Translated: CASSELGRGGQPQHF.

The chain is built from TRBV23-1 and TRBJ2-1; no definite D call. TRBV23-1 is an ORF, with its function uncertain. Trimming shortened V by 6 bases and J by 0 bases, and 18 bases separated the two germline ends. The CDR3 spans 17 residues. The CDR3 nucleotides are TGCGCCAGCAGCACCCCCTCCAGGAACGACTCCTACAATGAGCAGTTCTTC. This sequence encodes CASSTPSRNDSYNEQFF.

Written as DNA, the CDR3 is TGTGCCAGCAGCATGGGACTAGCGGGAGATGCCGGGGAGCTGTTTTTT. Residues: CASSMGLAGDAGELFF. This chain connects TRBV9 to TRBJ2-2, with 14 bases matching TRBD2. Germline-derived CDR1 and CDR2 are SGDLS and YYNGEE. The length of the CDR3 is 16 residues. V shed 4 bases, J shed 6 bases, and the junction held 5 bases outside the gene matches. Variable domain in full (rest from reference TRBV9 and TRBJ2-2): DSGVTQTPKHLITATGQRVTLRCSPRSGDLSVYWYQQSLDQGLQFLIQYYNGEERAKGNILERFSAQQFPDLHSELNLSSLELGDSALYFCASSMGLAGDAGELFFGEGSRLTVL.

V is TRBV27 and J is TRBJ2-3, with TRBD2 matching 13 bases. Trimming removed 7 bases from V and 6 bases from J; junction bases left unmatched: 7. Germline V gene sequence: CDR1 MNHEY, CDR2 SMNVEV (reference sequence). This CDR3 comprises 15 residues. CDR3 coding DNA: TGTGCCAGCATCCGCGGACTAGCGGGAGACGATACGCAGTATTTT. It encodes CASIRGLAGDDTQYF.

The V and J genes are TRBV27 and TRBJ1-1; D gene uncertain. V dropped 6 bases and J dropped 13 bases, with 18 bases sitting between them. In germline, CDR1 is MNHEY, CDR2 SMNVEV (reference sequence). CDR3 size: 12 residues. This CDR3 is CASSSRLGLDFF. For the CDR3, the DNA is TGTGCCAGCAGCTCTCGACTGGGGTTGGATTTCTTT.

This clone has just one count. The rearrangement joins TRBV15 to TRBJ2-7; D might be TRBD2 (5 bases). V was trimmed by 0 bases and J by 5 bases, leaving 8 bases between them. The CDR3 consists of 13 residues. Looked up from germline, CDR1 is LNHNV and CDR2 is YYDKDF (reference sequence). As DNA, the CDR3 is TGTGCCACCAGCAGAGATTTGAGGGACGAGCAGTACTTC. Translation: CATSRDLRDEQYF.

This chain uses TRBV19 with TRBJ1-2; 8 bases agree with TRBD1. The CDR3 runs 12 residues. V trimming: 5 bases; J trimming: 8 bases; junction bases outside the gene matches: 4. Germline assignment: CDR1 LNHDA and CDR2 SQIVND (reference sequence). CDR3 coding DNA: TGTGCCAGTAGTCCCCAGGGGGCCGGCTACACCTTC. This gives the protein CASSPQGAGYTF.

The chain uses TRBV10-3 and TRBJ2-1; D is ambiguous. Germline V lookup: CDR1 ENHRY, CDR2 SYGVKD. The CDR3 spans 16 residues. The germline V and J ends were trimmed by 4 bases and 2 bases, with 15 bases remaining between them. The CDR3: CAISGAPSFPYNEQFF. The CDR3, as DNA: TGTGCCATCAGTGGTGCGCCCTCTTTTCCCTACAATGAGCAGTTCTTC.

This sequence joins TRBV5-1 and TRBJ1-1; D gene ambiguous. Germline CDR1 is SGHRS and CDR2 is YFSETQ. V shed 1 base and J shed 0 bases, with 7 bases lying between them. There are 14 residues in the CDR3. The CDR3 sequence is CASSLTPMNTEAFF. In DNA, the CDR3 is TGCGCCAGCAGCTTGACACCCATGAACACTGAAGCTTTCTTT. Using reference TRBV5-1 and TRBJ1-1 for the parts outside the CDR3, the full variable domain is KAGVTQTPRYLIKTRGQQVTLSCSPISGHRSVSWYQQTPGQGLQFLFEYFSETQRNKGNFPGRFSGRQFSNSRSEMNVSTLELGDSALYLCASSLTPMNTEAFFGQGTRLTVV.

This clone was found once. The V gene is TRBV10-2, the J gene TRBJ2-7; 9 bases agree with TRBD2. The germline V gene encodes CDR1 WSHSY and CDR2 SAAADI. CDR3 length: 14 amino acids. J lost 6 bases, V lost 6 bases, and 9 bases had no gene match. The CDR3 DNA reads as TGCGCCAGCAGACTTAGCGGGAGTTCCCCCGAGCAGTACTTC. It is translated as CASRLSGSSPEQYF.

This clone was seen more than once but under ten times. The chain links TRBV7-9 to TRBJ2-2, with 9 nucleotides matching TRBD2. J lost 4 bases, V lost 5 bases, and 8 bases had no gene match. The CDR3 sequence is 16 residues long. Germline CDR1 is SEHNR and CDR2 is FQNEAQ (reference sequence). CDR3 sequence: CASSLSGRRPTGELFF. As DNA, the CDR3 is TGTGCCAGCAGCCTTAGCGGGAGACGTCCCACCGGGGAGCTGTTTTTT. Full variable domain (rest looked up from reference TRBV7-9 and TRBJ2-2): DTGVSQNPRHKITKRGQNVTFRCDPISEHNRLYWYRQTLGQGPEFLTYFQNEAQLEKSRLLSDRFSAERPKGSFSTLEIQRTEQGDSAMYLCASSLSGRRPTGELFFGEGSRLTVL.

The chain uses TRBV7-6 and TRBJ2-7, with 9 bases lining up with TRBD1. V lost 5 bases to trimming and J lost 4 bases; unmatched junction nucleotides: 12. This CDR3 is built from 16 residues. The germline CDR1 and CDR2 sequences are SGHVS and FNYEAQ. CDR3: CASSALGGGQGYEQYF. The CDR3 bases are TGTGCCAGCAGCGCGCTTGGCGGGGGACAGGGATACGAGCAGTACTTC. The whole variable domain, remainder taken from reference TRBV7-6 and TRBJ2-7, is GAGVSQSPRYKVTKRGQDVALRCDPISGHVSLYWYRQALGQGPEFLTYFNYEAQQDKSGLPNDRFSAERPEGSISTLTIQRTEQRDSAMYRCASSALGGGQGYEQYFGPGTRLTVT.

The V call is TRBV7-5, the J call TRBJ1-1; no check of the table's D call, TRBD1, against the DNA was made. TRBV7-5 is assigned pseudogene status. The CDR3 totals 15 residues. The CDR3: CARSLDGRKNTEAFF. The DNA of the CDR3 is TGTGCCAGAAGCTTAGATGGCAGAAAAAACACTGAAGCTTTCTTT.

The V and J genes are TRBV29-1 and TRBJ1-4; D may be TRBD1 (6 bases). Germline-derived CDR1 and CDR2 are SQVTM and ANQGSEA. V lost 7 bases to trimming and J lost 5 bases, with 14 bases between them. The CDR3 loop spans 13 amino acids. CDR3 sequence reads: CSGGLGQNEKLFF. CDR3 coding DNA: TGCAGCGGCGGCCTCGGACAGAATGAAAAACTGTTTTTT.

The chain recombines TRBV7-2 with TRBJ2-1; D perhaps matches TRBD1 (5 bases). The CDR3 totals 12 residues. The V gene's germline CDR1 is SGHTA and CDR2 FQGNSA. Trimming took 1 base from V and 9 from J, leaving 7 bases between them. In DNA, the CDR3 is TGTGCCAGCAGCTTAGGGGGCACTGAGCAGTTCTTC. It translates to CASSLGGTEQFF.

The CDR3 is CASSFSYREGLQETQYF. The CDR3 DNA is TGTGCCAGCAGCTTCTCTTATCGGGAGGGGCTACAAGAGACCCAGTACTTC. The genes are TRBV5-6 and TRBJ2-5; 8 positions agree with TRBD2. CDR3 length equals 17 residues. Germline V gene data show CDR1 as SGHDT and CDR2 as YYEEEE. Unmatched junction bases numbered 11, after V lost 2 bases and J lost 2 bases.

The V call is TRBV7-3, the J call TRBJ2-2; D call uncertain. Deletions cut 4 bases from V and 5 bases from J, with 14 bases between. Germline-derived CDR1 and CDR2 are SGHTA and FQGTGA. The CDR3 has 15 amino acids. This CDR3 reads CASSSAWGSTGELFF. CDR3 coding DNA: TGTGCCAGCAGCTCGGCCTGGGGATCAACCGGGGAGCTGTTTTTT.

The chain couples TRBV18 to TRBJ2-6, with TRBD1 as a possible D gene (6 bases). V gave up 2 bases and J gave up 3 bases, with 11 bases separating them. Germline CDR1 KGHSH, CDR2 LQKENI. This CDR3 has 16 amino acids. CDR3 DNA: TGTGCCAGCTCACCAACAGGGCCAGGTGGGGCCAACGTCCTGACTTTC. Its translation is CASSPTGPGGANVLTF.

The chain combines TRBV28 with TRBJ2-7; the D gene is possibly TRBD2 (5 bases). The V gene's germline CDR1 is MDHEN and CDR2 SYDVKM. Trimming removed 3 bases at V and 2 bases at J, with 11 bases between. CDR3 length: 14 residues. The chain's CDR3 is CASSLWTSPYEQYF. The CDR3 DNA reads as TGTGCCAGCAGTTTGTGGACTTCCCCCTACGAGCAGTACTTC.

The V call is TRBV18, the J call TRBJ1-6; D is undetermined. V was clipped by 1 base and J by 8 bases, with 12 bases between them. CDR3 length: 15 residues. Germline lookup yields CDR1 KGHSH and CDR2 LQKENI. In DNA form, the CDR3 reads TGTGCCAGCTCACCACTTCCCCCGGAGGATTCACCCCTCCACTTT. Translation gives CASSPLPPEDSPLHF.

The CDR3 sequence: CASSWDRYLAGGPYEQYF. In DNA, the CDR3 is TGCGCCAGCAGCTGGGACCGCTACCTAGCGGGAGGGCCTTACGAGCAGTACTTC. This chain links TRBV5-1 with TRBJ2-7, with 12 positions matching TRBD2. This CDR3 region has 18 residues. V dropped 3 bases and J dropped 4; count of bases not matched to a gene: 14. CDR1 is SGHRS, CDR2 YFSETQ, per germline. The full variable domain, in which reference TRBV5-1 and TRBJ2-7 provide the parts outside the CDR3, is KAGVTQTPRYLIKTRGQQVTLSCSPISGHRSVSWYQQTPGQGLQFLFEYFSETQRNKGNFPGRFSGRQFSNSRSEMNVSTLELGDSALYLCASSWDRYLAGGPYEQYFGPGTRLTVT.

The chain couples TRBV10-3 to TRBJ1-4; 10 bases align to TRBD1. V was clipped by 5 bases and J by 7 bases; unmatched bases: 4. Germline CDR1 ENHRY, CDR2 SYGVKD. The CDR3 contains 14 residues. DNA of the CDR3: TGTGCCATCAGTACGACAGGGGGCAGTGAAAAACTGTTTTTT. It translates to CAISTTGGSEKLFF.